This TCR beta chain was recovered during a study of blood T cell repertoires in COVID-19. V trimming: 2 bases; J trimming: 2 bases; junction bases outside the gene matches: 3. Germline assignment: CDR1 LNHNV and CDR2 YYDKDF (reference sequence). This CDR3 is built from 16 residues. Followed longitudinally, the Seattle patients had been enrolled during active infection. As to this clone: Other DNA variants within this sample encode the same CDR3.

Sequencing was performed with immunoSEQ multiplex PCR; in TCRdb, only in-frame clones are kept and a portion is missing. The sample includes under 400,000 clones, around 87% of them seen just once. The clonotype was recovered from a woman aged 25 to 45 with COVID-19, enrolled during active disease. The chain joins TRBV15 to TRBJ1-2; 12 bases are shared with TRBD1. Input material: peripheral blood. The CDR3 coding sequence is TGTGCCACCAGCAGATCGGGACAGGGGGCCAACTATGGCTACACCTTC. Translation: CATSRSGQGANYGYTF.